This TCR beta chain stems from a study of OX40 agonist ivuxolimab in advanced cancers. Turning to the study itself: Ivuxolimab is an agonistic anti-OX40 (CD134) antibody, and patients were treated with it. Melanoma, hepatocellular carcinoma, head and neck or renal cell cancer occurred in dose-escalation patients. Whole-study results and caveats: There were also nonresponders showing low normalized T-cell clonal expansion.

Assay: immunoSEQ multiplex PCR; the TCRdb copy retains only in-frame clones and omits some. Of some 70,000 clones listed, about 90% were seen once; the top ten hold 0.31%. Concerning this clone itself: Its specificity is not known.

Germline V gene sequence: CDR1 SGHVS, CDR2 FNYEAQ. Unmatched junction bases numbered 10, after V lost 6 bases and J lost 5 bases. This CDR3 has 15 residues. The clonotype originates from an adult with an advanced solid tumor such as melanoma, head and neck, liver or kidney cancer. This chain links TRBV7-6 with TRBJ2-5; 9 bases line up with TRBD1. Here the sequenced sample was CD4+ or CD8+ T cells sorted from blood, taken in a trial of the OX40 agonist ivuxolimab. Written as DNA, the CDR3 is TGTGCCAGCAGTTCGACCACAGGGGGCGAGGAGACCCAGTACTTC. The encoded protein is CASSSTTGGEETQYF.